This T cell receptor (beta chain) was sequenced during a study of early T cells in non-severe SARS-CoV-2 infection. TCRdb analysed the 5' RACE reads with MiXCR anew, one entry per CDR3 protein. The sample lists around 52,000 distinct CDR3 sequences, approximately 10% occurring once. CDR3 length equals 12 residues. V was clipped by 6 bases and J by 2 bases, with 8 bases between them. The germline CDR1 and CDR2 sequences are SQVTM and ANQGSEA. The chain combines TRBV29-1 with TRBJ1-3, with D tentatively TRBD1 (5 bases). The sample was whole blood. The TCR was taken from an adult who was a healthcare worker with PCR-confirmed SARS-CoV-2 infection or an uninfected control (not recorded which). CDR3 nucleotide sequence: TGCAGCGTGGGGACGGCTGGAAACACCATATATTTT. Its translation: CSVGTAGNTIYF. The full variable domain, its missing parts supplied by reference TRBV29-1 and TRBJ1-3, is SAVISQKPSRDICQRGTSLTIQCQVDSQVTMMFWYRQQPGQSLTLIATANQGSEATYESGFVIDKFPISRPNLTFSTLTVSNMSPEDSSIYLCSVGTAGNTIYFGEGSWLTVV.